The text below deals with one T cell receptor beta chain. Its antigen is unknown. TCRdb itself ran the reads through MiXCR, one entry per CDR3 protein. Among under 90,000 distinct CDR3 sequences, about 23% were seen once, and the ten largest hold around three quarters. This sample was included in a study of T cell repertoires in cytomegalovirus infection. Overall study context: The public TCR beta signatures pointed to both CMV infection and matching HLA type.

CDR3 length equals 15 residues. V lost 1 base, J lost 7 bases, and 4 bases stayed unmatched. Germline CDR1 reads SGHTA; CDR2 reads FQGNSA. This chain uses TRBV7-2 with TRBJ1-6; 7 bases align to TRBD1. The TCR sequence derives from a human donor in good health (CMV status not recorded). Some clones in this sample may be carry-over from other donors' samples. The specimen was PBMCs, sequenced either directly or after in vitro stimulation (not recorded which). The CDR3 DNA follows: TGTGCCAGCAGCTTAGGTCCAGGGGGAAATTCACCCCTCCACTTT. This translates into CASSLGPGGNSPLHF. Supplemented by reference TRBV7-2 and TRBJ1-6, the full variable domain reads GAGVSQSPSNKVTEKGKDVELRCDPISGHTALYWYRQSLGQGLEFLIYFQGNSAPDKSGLPSDRFSAERTGGSVSTLTIQRTQQEDSAVYLCASSLGPGGNSPLHFGNGTRLTVT.